The rows below give T cell receptor beta chains drawn from one sample of a study of T cell changes during pregnancy in multiple sclerosis. Sequencing used immunoSEQ multiplex PCR; TCRdb keeps in-frame clones, though not all of them. Here the sample spans around 100,000 clones, around nine tenths being singletons. The sequenced sample was peripheral blood, obtained in the third trimester of pregnancy. The receptors derive from a female donor with multiple sclerosis, enrolled in a pregnancy study. Both conserved end residues are part of each CDR3. The D gene is left open where the match is weak.

J	V	D	DNA	CDR3
TRBJ1-6	TRBV30	NA	TGTGCCTGGAGCGCGGACATCCTGGAATCACCCCTCCACTTT	CAWSADILESPLHF
TRBJ2-2	TRBV5-1	NA	TGCGCCAGCAGCTTCACCCAGGGGGGTGTCGGGGAGCTGTTTTTT	CASSFTQGGVGELFF
TRBJ2-6	TRBV5-4	NA	TGTGCCAGCAGTTTTTCGGGAGCTGGGGCCAACGTCCTGACTTTC	CASSFSGAGANVLTF
TRBJ2-7	TRBV15	NA	TGTGCCACCAGCAGAGATCGGGGAAGCCCCTACGAGCAGTACTTC	CATSRDRGSPYEQYF
TRBJ2-1	TRBV5-1	TRBD2	TGCGCCAGCAGTAGTAAGTCCCGGGAGGGCCGGGACAATGAGCAGTTCTTC	CASSSKSREGRDNEQFF
TRBJ2-7	TRBV7-6	NA	TGTGCCAGCAGCTTAGGGAGCGGAACCTCCTACGAGCAGTACTTC	CASSLGSGTSYEQYF
TRBJ1-3	TRBV5-5	NA	TGTGCCAGCAGTTTGGACAGATCCCTCTCTGGAAACACCATATATTTT	CASSLDRSLSGNTIYF
TRBJ2-5	TRBV10-2	TRBD2	TGCGCCAGCAGGACTAGCGGGAGGGAGACCCAGTACTTC	CASRTSGRETQYF
TRBJ1-2	TRBV5-1	NA	TGCGCCAGCAGCCCGGTCCCCGAGAACTATGGCTACACCTTC	CASSPVPENYGYTF
TRBJ1-5	TRBV5-8	NA	TGTGCCAGCAGCTTGTTTTCAGGGACAATCCATCAGCCCCAGCATTTT	CASSLFSGTIHQPQHF
TRBJ1-4	TRBV9	NA	TGTGCCAGCAGCGTAGCTTTCGGGGGGGGTGAAAAACTGTTTTTT	CASSVAFGGGEKLFF
TRBJ2-1	TRBV7-9	TRBD2	TGTGCCAGCAGCTTTAGCGGGGGGGCGAATGAGCAGTTCTTC	CASSFSGGANEQFF
TRBJ2-1	TRBV7-6	TRBD2	TGTGCCAGCAGCCCGCGGCTCCCCGGGACTAGTCACACTGAGCAGTTCTTC	CASSPRLPGTSHTEQFF
TRBJ2-1	TRBV30	NA	TGTGCCTGGAGTGTAACTAGGATTGAGCAGTTCTTC	CAWSVTRIEQFF